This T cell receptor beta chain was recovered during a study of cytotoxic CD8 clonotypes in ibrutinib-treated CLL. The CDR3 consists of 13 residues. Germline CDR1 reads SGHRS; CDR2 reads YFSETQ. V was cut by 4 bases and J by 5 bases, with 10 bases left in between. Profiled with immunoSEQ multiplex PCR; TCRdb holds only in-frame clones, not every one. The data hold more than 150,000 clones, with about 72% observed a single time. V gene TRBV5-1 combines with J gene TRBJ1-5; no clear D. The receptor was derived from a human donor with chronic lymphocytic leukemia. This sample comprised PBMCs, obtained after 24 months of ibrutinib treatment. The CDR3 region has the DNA TGCGCCAGCAGCCTGAACATGGATCAGCCCCAGCATTTT. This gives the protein CASSLNMDQPQHF.